This TCR beta chain comes out of a study of cytomegalovirus exposure and HLA in healthy donors (TCRdb year 2017). Regarding the complete study: According to an earlier analysis of several hundred of the donors, about 179 million T cells yielded 95 million to 140 million unique TCR beta sequences and around 300 Gb of sequence data. An early release that covered several hundred HLA-typed donors contained about 290 gigabases of sequencing data and 75 million to 100 million unique TCR sequences. Of the 398 genotyped donors, roughly 80% were placed in the genetic ancestry cluster associated with self-reported Caucasian donors. The study aimed to test whether cataloging public T cell receptors could reveal signatures of past pathogen exposure. The study profiled the T cell repertoires of under 850 subjects by immunosequencing and related them to cytomegalovirus serostatus. Besides the first cohort of around 700 subjects, a separate validation cohort made up of 90 to 150 different subjects was used. To predict cytomegalovirus infection status, the study brought together high-throughput TCR immunosequencing, statistical association of individual TCRs with disease status, and machine learning. To study patterns of TCR occurrence, a later analysis re-analyzed previously published TCR beta repertoires from around 700 donors and added high-resolution HLA genotyping. Rather than using new phenotypic data, the later analysis identified candidate immune exposures from TCR beta sequences and from how often those sequences occurred across donors. In an earlier analysis of roughly 580 of the donors, high-throughput TCR beta sequencing was used to judge whether each TCR beta V gene segment behaved as functional or pseudogenic. Donor age, sex, ethnicity and CMV serostatus were collected together with the repertoire data. In a later genetic analysis, genome-wide SNP genotypes for about 55% of the roughly 670 donors were used, and that subset was treated as a discovery cohort. All discovery cohort repertoires had been generated using a single sequencing platform. HLA typing covered class I and class II loci at four-digit resolution. Typing coverage varied by locus: roughly 629-640 donors for A, B, C, DRB1 and DQB1; approximately 520 for DQA1; 606 for DPA1; 450 to 480 for DPB1. Five DR-DQ haplotypes were treated as single units for association and clustering because of strong linkage in the cohort. Among under 450 genotyped donors of the cohort, an average of about 240,000 unique TCR beta nucleotide sequences were sequenced per donor, approximately 20% of them non-productive.

Including cysteine and phenylalanine, the CDR3 has 14 amino acids. Left in the record is the CDR3 DNA by itself, 42 bases read in frame from the first base. From the germline V gene, CDR1 is SGHVS and CDR2 is FQNEAQ. Compared with germline, V lacks 2 bases and J lacks 2 bases; bases without a gene match: 2. The method behind the library was the immunoSEQ multiplex PCR assay. For the multiplex PCR, a mixture combining 60 forward primers for TCR Vbeta segments and 13 reverse primers for TCR Jbeta segments was used. A multiplex PCR assay on genomic DNA amplified the CDR3 region of rearranged TCR beta genes. On the Illumina HiSeq System, the amplified TCR beta libraries were sequenced as 87-base-pair reads. Per the original workflow: A later analysis tallied 70 million to 100 million unique TCR beta chains across the 600 to 700 repertoires, and approximately 9.9 million of those chains were shared by two or more donors. Raw reads were error-corrected and collapsed into unique sequences with a nearest-neighbor algorithm that merged closely related sequences to remove PCR and sequencing errors. CDR3 sequences were aligned to IMGT reference sequences to assign V, D and J gene segments. For a sequence to be retained, a match of at least six nucleotides to both a V gene segment and a J gene segment was required. A rearrangement was called productive if the CDR3 had no stop codons and remained in frame with V and J, and every other rearrangement was called non-productive. CDR3 was defined according to IMGT convention as the region running from the second conserved V-encoded cysteine to the conserved J-encoded phenylalanine. In an earlier analysis of more than 550 of the donors, sequences lacking an unambiguous match to a single V gene segment were excluded. In an earlier analysis of 587 of the donors, a V segment was called functional when productive rearrangements were above 56.7%, and segregating when the standard deviation between donors exceeded 5%. A statistical classification framework was developed to diagnose cytomegalovirus status using the catalog of TCR beta chain sequences. V and J gene assignment, in a later analysis, came from comparing TCR nucleotide sequences with IMGT/GENE-DB human TR gene sequences. Using the TCRdist pipeline, a later analysis assigned CDR3 sequences along with most-parsimonious VDJ recombination scenarios. In a later analysis, each TCR beta chain was defined by its CDR3 amino acid sequence together with its V-gene family, and reads without a unique V-gene family were excluded. In a later analysis, 500 to 650 highly shared, low-generation-probability nucleotide sequences were removed to address suspected cross-contamination and a sequencing artifact. A later analysis calculated a clonal expansion index for each public chain from normalized within-repertoire ranks of inferred template counts. A later analysis computed generation probabilities with a VDJ recombination model fitted to out-of-frame rearrangements, and checked the results against IGoR. A later analysis scored TCR-TCR, TCR-HLA and TCR-CMV co-occurrence with hypergeometric tests, applying a repertoire-size bias correction to TCR pairs. False discovery rates were estimated in a later analysis by permuting HLA or CMV assignments 20 times. A later analysis grouped co-occurring TCRs with DBSCAN, adding TCRdist sequence similarity when clustering within HLA-allele-positive subsets. Repertoires with fewer than 30,000 or more than 120,000 public chains, plus five repertoires with anomalous nucleotide sharing, were excluded from co-occurrence clustering. This is the immuneACCESS table as TCRdb keeps it, with only in-frame sequences that have V and J called. A part of the clones is gone; compared with another copy, unresolved V genes explain less than half, and the rest is unexplained. V, J and clone size were drawn from that table, and D and trimming were deduced from the DNA. The sample contains 200,000 to 250,000 clones, under 90% of them found a single time. Of the sample, 1.3% is held by the ten largest clones.

The cohort consisted of 650 to 700 healthy bone marrow donors. Cohort members were all nominally healthy when sampled, although unrecorded immune exposures were likely present. CMV serostatus was positive for 289 and negative for about 55% of the roughly 670 cohort members, and was not recorded for this donor. A peripheral blood sample was collected from each donor, and TCR beta sequencing was performed on peripheral blood mononuclear cells. Genomic DNA extraction from the blood cell samples was performed with the Qiagen DNeasy Blood Extraction Kit. As for this clone: Its antigen is still unknown. Per-base qualities were not stored, and no clone one base away is much larger.

General conclusions and limits of the study: A cluster of highly shared sequence variants was judged likely to be a technical artifact of the sequencing pipeline. Correlated functional status among segregating V segments might be attributable to linkage disequilibrium, but an unknown experimental factor could not be ruled out. Assigning TCR associations to individual alleles was difficult when HLA alleles, especially DR and DQ, strongly co-occurred. In an earlier analysis of approximately 600 of the donors, most TCR beta V segments were observed in productive rearrangements about 90% or about 30% of the time, broadly matching IMGT annotations. While some public TCRs were present in many individuals, most TCR sequences turned up only very rarely across donors. A few of the identified cytomegalovirus-associated TCR beta chains were confirmed in vitro to be specific for cytomegalovirus antigens. Most CMV-associated TCR beta chains appeared to be HLA-restricted in a later analysis, and the HLA associations seemed to be driven largely by CMV exposure. Sequencing depth was assumed to be roughly uniform across donors in the presence/absence analyses, though that assumption may not hold. Because counts were too low, seventeen rarely observed V segments, including chromosome 9 orphons, were left out of the earlier analysis of 587 of the donors. In a later analysis, the rate of TCR association differed among HLA loci, with DRB1 alleles having the most associated TCRs and HLA-C alleles having the fewest. Some IMGT-functional V segments, including TRBV6-2 and TRBV6-3, could not be distinguished by the 87-base-pair reads and were therefore excluded. The only immune exposure information available for the cohort was CMV serostatus. HLA typing was unavailable for some donors at each locus, so association tests used only the typed subset. The authors suggested that the approach could potentially be extended to other disease states and immunological phenotypes. A total of fewer than 200 TCR beta chains were listed by the study as associated with cytomegalovirus. Specific HLA alleles were associated with 15,000 to 20,000 TCR beta sequences at a false discovery rate of 0.05 in a later analysis. A later genetic analysis reported fewer N-insertions in productive TCRs among donors in an Asian-associated ancestry cluster than the roughly 690-donor mean. An association between a missense DCLRE1C variant and V-gene and J-gene trimming of TCR beta chains was found in a later genetic analysis and replicated in an independent cohort. In this cohort, only TCR beta chains were sequenced, and detectable features were limited by the absence of alpha or paired-chain data. In a later analysis, HLA-associated TCR beta chains were found to be more clonally expanded and to have lower generation probabilities than equally common non-associated chains. Several of the top co-occurrence clusters appeared to be linked to parvovirus B19, influenza, CMV and Epstein-Barr virus, according to a later analysis. Cytomegalovirus status was reported to be diagnosed by the classifier with high specificity and sensitivity in both the original and validation cohorts. A further reported finding was that TCR beta sequences accurately predicted the HLA-A and HLA-B alleles for most subjects in the first cohort.

The chain couples TRBV7-8 to TRBJ1-1, and 7 junction bases match TRBD1. The TCR comes from a human donor in good health. Sequencing was carried out using PBMCs. The DNA is TGTGCCAGCAGCTTACGACAGGGAAACACTGAAGCTTTCTTT. Its product reads: CASSLRQGNTEAFF.